Below, 5 T cell receptor beta chains from the same sample are listed, as sequenced in a study of Graves' ophthalmopathy and Graves' hyperthyroidism. Transcripts of RNA were the source for amplifying TCR beta CDR3 regions. HTBI primers served in a first-round RT-PCR, which a second-round multiplex PCR followed. TCRdb used MiXCR to reprocess the multiplex PCR reads, holding one entry per CDR3 protein. The table has almost 750,000 distinct CDR3 sequences, roughly two fifths seen once. Sequenced material: peripheral blood. The receptors come from an adult man with Graves' ophthalmopathy.

This clonotype was seen a few times. The V call is TRBV29-1, the J call TRBJ2-7, with 10 bases aligning to TRBD2. The CDR3 is 13 residues long. The germline CDR1 and CDR2 sequences are SQVTM and ANQGSEA. Losses at the gene ends were 0 bases for V and 8 bases for J; bases not matched to a gene: 4. CDR3 bases: TGCAGCGTTGAAGAAGCGGGGGGGATTAAGCAGTACTTC. Residues: CSVEEAGGIKQYF.

This clonotype was detected a few times. This rearrangement joins TRBV6-1 to TRBJ2-7; D is possibly TRBD1 (6 bases). The CDR3 is 14 amino acids. Germline lookup yields CDR1 MNHNS and CDR2 SASEGT. V was clipped by 4 bases and J by 3 bases, with 13 bases between them. In DNA form, the CDR3 reads TGTGCCAGCAGTGCCGGGACATCGATCTACGAGCAGTACTTC. It yields the protein CASSAGTSIYEQYF.

In the case of this clonotype: Without the conserved terminal phenylalanine or tryptophan, this CDR3 likely stems from a read error. CDR3 amino acids: CASSLDRGSSYEQYC. CDR3 DNA sequence: TGCGCCAGCAGCCTGGACAGGGGTTCGTCCTACGAGCAGTACTGC. The chain has TRBV4-1 and TRBJ2-7, with 9 bases matching TRBD1. CDR1 and CDR2 from the germline V gene are MGHRA and YSYEKL. This CDR3 is 15 amino acids long. V lost 4 bases and J lost 1; bases outside the gene matches: 5.

This clonotype was counted many times. J is TRBJ2-5 and V is TRBV15, with 8 bases lining up with TRBD1. The trim removed 3 bases at V and 4 bases at J, leaving 4 bases unmatched. This CDR3 has 14 amino acids. Germline V gene lookup returns CDR1 LNHNV and CDR2 YYDKDF (reference sequence). The CDR3 sequence: CATSREQGVETQYF. The CDR3 nucleotides read TGTGCCACCAGCAGGGAACAGGGGGTAGAGACCCAGTACTTC.

This chain joins TRBV5-8 and TRBJ2-7; TRBD1 agrees at 7 bases. Germline trimming cut 6 bases from V and 5 bases from J; bases unmatched to any gene: 8. CDR1 SGHTS and CDR2 YDEGEE come from the germline V gene. This CDR3 is built from 13 residues. CDR3 DNA sequence: TGTGCCAGCATCCGAAAGGGGGCGAACGAGCAGTACTTC. As protein: CASIRKGANEQYF.